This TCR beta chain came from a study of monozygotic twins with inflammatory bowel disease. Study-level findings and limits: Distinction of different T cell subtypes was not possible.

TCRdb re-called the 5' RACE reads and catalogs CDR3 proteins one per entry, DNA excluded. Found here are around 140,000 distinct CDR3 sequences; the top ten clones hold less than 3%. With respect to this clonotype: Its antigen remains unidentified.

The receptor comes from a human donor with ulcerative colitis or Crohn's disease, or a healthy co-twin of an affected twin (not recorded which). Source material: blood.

This CDR3 is CASSTLQGANYGYTF. The rearrangement joins TRBV9 to TRBJ1-2; as DNA is missing, the TRBD1 call by TCRdb cannot be tested. From germline, CDR1 is SGDLS and CDR2 YYNGEE. The CDR3 spans 15 residues.